This T cell receptor beta chain was obtained from a study of blood T cell repertoires in COVID-19 (TCRdb year 2020). With regard to the full study: Samples covering the acute and convalescent phases of COVID-19 were provided by collaborators in the United States, Italy and Spain. The repertoires were released in a freely available public database intended as a resource for research on the immune response to SARS-CoV-2. A de-identified subject ID, COVID-19 status, age in years and sex were almost always included in the sample metadata. Subjects who had been exposed to COVID-19, were actively infected with it, or had recovered from it provided the deeply sampled blood TCRbeta repertoires that made up the dataset. Samples came from the ongoing ImmuneRACE study (first 160 participants) plus 1,254 subjects from 6 global collaborators. Where HLA class I and class II types were available, the types were taken from metadata supplied by the sample provider, not from assay-based typing. The prospective study material was composed of cDNA or gDNA derived from T cells, B-cell-depleted T cells, or PBMCs.

In the case of this clone: Which antigen it targets is not known. No much larger clone exists at a distance of one base, and base qualities are not known.

Study-level results and caveats: The amount of clinical and demographic metadata varied by source and participant and was provided uncurated.

Spanning cysteine to phenylalanine, the CDR3 consists of 10 amino acids. Here the CDR3 DNA is all that survives: 30 bases in frame from base 1. Trimming costs V 11 bases and J 8 bases, and their ends lie 12 bases apart. The germline V gene (reference sequence) provides CDR1 SEHNR and CDR2 FQNEAQ. TCRbeta CDR3 regions were amplified from genomic DNA by means of the immunoSEQ Assay, a bias-controlled multiplex PCR. As for how the authors treated the data: Nucleated cell counts per sample were estimated from amplification of reference gene primers within the assay. To quantify the absolute abundance of each unique TCRbeta CDR3 rearrangement, sequence reads were collapsed and filtered. For each sample, productive Simpson clonality was calculated as the square root of Simpson's diversity index over productive rearrangements. TCRdb's version of the immuneACCESS table is confined to in-frame rearrangements and falls short of the full clone set. An unresolved V gene accounts for under half of the shortfall where checked; the remainder is of unknown origin. V and J calls and clone size are as listed in that table; D and trimming were resolved from the DNA. This sample holds fewer than 35,000 clones; 85% to 90% were observed only once. Under 30% of the sample is held by the ten biggest clonotypes.

Collaborating institutions collected whole blood in K2EDTA tubes following their own protocols. For TCRbeta analysis, collaborator samples were shipped as frozen whole blood, as isolated PBMCs, or as DNA extracted from either sample type. The receptor comes from an older man with acute or convalescent COVID-19. Rearrangement joined TRBV7-9 to TRBJ1-1; the D segment could be TRBD1, given 5 matching bases. Sequencing used peripheral blood. The nucleotide sequence reads TGTGCCGCAGGGTCCGCGGAAGCTTTCTTT. This is translated as CAAGSAEAFF.